This T cell receptor beta chain was documented in a study of regulatory T cells in long-lasting Graves disease. Broader study findings: In persistent patients, shared public clonotypes (more than 2,500) outnumbered those in new patients (about 890).

In building TCR beta libraries, iRepertoire HTBI primers were used together with Arm-PCR of CDR3 regions. TCRdb reprocessed the multiplex PCR reads via MiXCR and lists one record per CDR3 protein. The sample consists of approximately 440,000 distinct CDR3 sequences, around 20% of them appearing once. Regarding time point: persistent/refractory GD, antithyroid drugs over 5 years with positive TRAb. Isolated PBMC RNA provided the starting material for the TCR library. Germline V gene lookup returns CDR1 LNHDA and CDR2 SQIVND (reference sequence). Trimming cost V 5 bases and J 2 bases; bases outside gene matches: 1. This CDR3 region has 15 residues. As to this clonotype: Antigen unknown.

This receptor was taken from a female donor with Graves disease. This rearrangement joins TRBV19 to TRBJ2-6; 9 bases align to TRBD1. This specimen consisted of peripheral blood mononuclear cells (PBMCs), obtained when the disease was refractory, from a patient treated with antithyroid drugs. CDR3 region: CASSGTGTGANVLTF. The CDR3 DNA follows: TGTGCCAGTAGTGGGACAGGGACTGGGGCCAACGTCCTGACTTTC.